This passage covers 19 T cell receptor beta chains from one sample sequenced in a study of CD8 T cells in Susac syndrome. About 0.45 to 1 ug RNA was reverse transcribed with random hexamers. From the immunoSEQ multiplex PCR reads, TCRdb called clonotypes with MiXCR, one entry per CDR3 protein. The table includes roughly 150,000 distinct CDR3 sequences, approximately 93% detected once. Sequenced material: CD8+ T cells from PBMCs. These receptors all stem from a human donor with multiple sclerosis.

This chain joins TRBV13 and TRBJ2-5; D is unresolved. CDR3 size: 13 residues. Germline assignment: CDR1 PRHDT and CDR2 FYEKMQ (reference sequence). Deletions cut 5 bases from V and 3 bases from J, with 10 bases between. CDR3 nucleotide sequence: TGTGCCAGCAGCCGATTCACGGAAGAGACCCAGTACTTC. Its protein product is CASSRFTEETQYF. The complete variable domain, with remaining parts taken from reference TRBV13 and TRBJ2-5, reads AAGVIQSPRHLIKEKRETATLKCYPIPRHDTVYWYQQGPGQDPQFLISFYEKMQSDKGSIPDRFSAQQFSDYHSELNMSSLELGDSALYFCASSRFTEETQYFGPGTRLLVL.

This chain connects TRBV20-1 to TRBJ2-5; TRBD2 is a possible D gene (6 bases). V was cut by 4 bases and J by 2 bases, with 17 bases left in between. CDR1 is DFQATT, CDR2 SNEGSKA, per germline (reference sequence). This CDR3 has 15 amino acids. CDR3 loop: CSAIRAGHIQETQYF. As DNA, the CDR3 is TGCAGTGCTATACGAGCGGGCCATATACAAGAGACCCAGTACTTC.

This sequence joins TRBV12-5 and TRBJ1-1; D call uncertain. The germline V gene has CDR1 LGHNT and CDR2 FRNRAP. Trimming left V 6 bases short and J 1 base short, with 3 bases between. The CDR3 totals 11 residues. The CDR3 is CASGTNTEAFF. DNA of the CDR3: TGTGCTAGTGGAACGAACACTGAAGCTTTCTTT.

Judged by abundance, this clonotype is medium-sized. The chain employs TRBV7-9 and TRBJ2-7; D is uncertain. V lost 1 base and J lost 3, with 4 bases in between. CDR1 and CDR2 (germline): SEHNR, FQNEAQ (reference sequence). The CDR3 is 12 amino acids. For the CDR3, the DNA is TGTGCCAGCAGCTTAGGGAGCTACGAGCAGTACTTC. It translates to CASSLGSYEQYF.

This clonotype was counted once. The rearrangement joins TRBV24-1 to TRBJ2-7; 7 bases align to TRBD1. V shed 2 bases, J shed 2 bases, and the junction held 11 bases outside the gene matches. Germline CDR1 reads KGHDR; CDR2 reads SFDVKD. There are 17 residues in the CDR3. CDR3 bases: TGTGCCACCAGTGATTCAGCCGGCAGGGGGAGAACCTACGAGCAGTACTTC. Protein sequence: CATSDSAGRGRTYEQYF.

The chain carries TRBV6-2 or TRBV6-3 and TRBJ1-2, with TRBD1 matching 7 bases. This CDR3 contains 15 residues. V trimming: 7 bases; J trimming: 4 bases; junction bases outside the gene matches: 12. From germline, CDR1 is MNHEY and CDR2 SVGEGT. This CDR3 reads CASTLVGQELYGYTF. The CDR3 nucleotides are TGTGCCAGCACCCTGGTAGGACAGGAGCTCTATGGCTACACCTTC.

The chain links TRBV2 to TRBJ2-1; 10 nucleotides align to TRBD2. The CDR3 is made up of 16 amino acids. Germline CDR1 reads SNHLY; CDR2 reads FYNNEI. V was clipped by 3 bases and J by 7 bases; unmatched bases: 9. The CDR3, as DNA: TGTGCCAGCAGTGACTCTCTAGCGGGGGTGGGGAATGAGCAGTTCTTC. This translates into CASSDSLAGVGNEQFF.

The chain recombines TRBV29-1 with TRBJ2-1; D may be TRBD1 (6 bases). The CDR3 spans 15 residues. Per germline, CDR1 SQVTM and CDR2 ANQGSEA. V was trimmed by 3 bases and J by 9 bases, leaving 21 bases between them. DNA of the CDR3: TGCAGCGTTGATGCTCCCCAGGGGTCCTTCCCTGAGCAGTTCTTC. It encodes CSVDAPQGSFPEQFF.

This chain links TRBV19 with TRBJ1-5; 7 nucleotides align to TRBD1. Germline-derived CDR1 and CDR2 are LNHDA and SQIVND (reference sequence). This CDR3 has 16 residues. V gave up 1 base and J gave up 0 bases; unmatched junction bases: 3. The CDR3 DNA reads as TGTGCCAGTAGTATAGGGACAGGATTTAGCAATCAGCCCCAGCATTTT. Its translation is CASSIGTGFSNQPQHF.

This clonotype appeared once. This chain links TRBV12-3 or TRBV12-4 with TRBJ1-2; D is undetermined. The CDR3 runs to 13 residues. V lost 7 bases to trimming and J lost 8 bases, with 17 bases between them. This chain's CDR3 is CASTISESRGYTF. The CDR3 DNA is TGTGCCAGCACCATCTCGGAGTCCCGGGGCTACACCTTC.

The CDR3 region is CASGGLAEQFF. CDR3 DNA sequence: TGTGCCAGCGGGGGGCTGGCCGAGCAGTTCTTC. The V gene is TRBV12-3 or TRBV12-4, the J gene TRBJ2-1; D assignment may be TRBD1 or TRBD2 (6 bases each). There are 11 residues in the CDR3. V was cut by 8 bases and J by 10 bases, with 12 bases left in between.

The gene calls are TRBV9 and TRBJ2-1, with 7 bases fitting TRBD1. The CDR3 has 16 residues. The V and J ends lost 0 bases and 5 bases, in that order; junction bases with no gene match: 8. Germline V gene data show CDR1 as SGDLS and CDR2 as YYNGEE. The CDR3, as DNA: TGTGCCAGCAGCGTAGATTCCAGGGACAGTCACAATGAGCAGTTCTTC. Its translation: CASSVDSRDSHNEQFF.

CDR3 DNA sequence: TGCGCCAGCAGCCAAGACCTGGGAGTGAACACTGAAGCTTTCTTT. Amino acids: CASSQDLGVNTEAFF. The chain links TRBV4-1 to TRBJ1-1; D unresolved. Trimming cost V 0 bases and J 0 bases, with 8 bases left between them. The CDR3 has 15 amino acids. Germline V gene sequence: CDR1 MGHRA, CDR2 YSYEKL.

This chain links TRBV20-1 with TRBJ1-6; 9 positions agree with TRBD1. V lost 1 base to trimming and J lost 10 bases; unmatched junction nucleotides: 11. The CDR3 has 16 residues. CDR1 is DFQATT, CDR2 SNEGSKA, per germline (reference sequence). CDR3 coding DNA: TGCAGTGCTAGAGGCCTCGGGACAGGGAATCGATCACCCCTCCACTTT. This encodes CSARGLGTGNRSPLHF.

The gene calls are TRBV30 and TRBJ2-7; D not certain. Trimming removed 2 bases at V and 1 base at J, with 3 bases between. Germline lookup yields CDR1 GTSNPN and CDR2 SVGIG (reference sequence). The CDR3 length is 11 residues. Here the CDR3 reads CAWSTSYEQYF. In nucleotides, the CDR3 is TGTGCCTGGAGTACATCCTACGAGCAGTACTTC.

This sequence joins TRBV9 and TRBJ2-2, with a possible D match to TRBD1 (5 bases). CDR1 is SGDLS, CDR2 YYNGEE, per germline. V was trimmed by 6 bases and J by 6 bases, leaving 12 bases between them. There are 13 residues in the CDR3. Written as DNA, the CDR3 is TGTGCCAGCAACCCCTTGGGGCCCGGGGAGCTGTTTTTT. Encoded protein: CASNPLGPGELFF.

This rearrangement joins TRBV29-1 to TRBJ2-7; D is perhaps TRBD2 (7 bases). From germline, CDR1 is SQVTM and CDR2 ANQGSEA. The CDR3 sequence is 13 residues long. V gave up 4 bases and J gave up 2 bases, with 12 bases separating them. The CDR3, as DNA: TGCAGCGTTGGGGGGGGCAGGACCTACGAGCAGTACTTC. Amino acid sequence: CSVGGGRTYEQYF.

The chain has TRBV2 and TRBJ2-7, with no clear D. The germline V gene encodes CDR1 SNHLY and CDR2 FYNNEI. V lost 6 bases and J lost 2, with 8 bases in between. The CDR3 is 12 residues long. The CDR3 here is CASRGMAYEQYF. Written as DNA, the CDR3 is TGTGCCAGCAGAGGGATGGCCTACGAGCAGTACTTC.

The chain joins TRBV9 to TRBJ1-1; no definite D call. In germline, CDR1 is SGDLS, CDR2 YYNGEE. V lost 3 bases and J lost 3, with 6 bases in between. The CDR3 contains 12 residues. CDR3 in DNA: TGTGCCAGCAGCGCCATCGACACTGAAGCTTTCTTT. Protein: CASSAIDTEAFF. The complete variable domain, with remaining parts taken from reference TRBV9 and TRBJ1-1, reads DSGVTQTPKHLITATGQRVTLRCSPRSGDLSVYWYQQSLDQGLQFLIQYYNGEERAKGNILERFSAQQFPDLHSELNLSSLELGDSALYFCASSAIDTEAFFGQGTRLTVV.